This T cell receptor beta chain comes out of a study of T cell clonality in common variable immunodeficiency. Findings and limits, study-wide: CVID subjects showed higher TCRbeta clonality than healthy controls. CVID subjects shared fewer TCRbeta clones than healthy controls did.

This clone was detected a few times. Its matching antigen is unknown. The CDR3 goes on 3 residues after the read ends, and that part is filled in from the germline J gene. Per germline, CDR1 MNHEY and CDR2 SMNVEV (reference sequence). The CDR3 has 17 residues. The junction had 19 bases not matched to a gene; V was cut back by 6 bases and J by 6 bases. Most patients and controls had Caucasian heritage. Control and CVID samples contributed equal amounts of genomic DNA. TCRdb's copy holds only in-frame clones and misses some; the assay was immunoSEQ multiplex PCR. The sample was found to contain about 52,000 clones, and every one recurs.

The V gene is TRBV27, the J gene TRBJ2-7; 8 nucleotides agree with TRBD1. The clonotype comes from a person aged 18-70 years in good health. The material sequenced was peripheral blood mononuclear cells. This CDR3 reads CASRLGQGTILPCEQYF. The CDR3 DNA, read in part, is TGTGCCAGCAGACTCGGACAGGGTACAATACTTCCATGCGAG.